A single T cell receptor (beta chain) is shown here with its context. TCRdb itself ran the RT-PCR reads through MiXCR, one entry per CDR3 protein. The sample lists 550,000 to 750,000 distinct CDR3 sequences, 12% to 15% occurring once. The CDR3 is 15 residues long. Germline trimming cut 4 bases from V and 4 bases from J; bases unmatched to any gene: 10. Germline V CDR1 and CDR2: SGHRS, YFSETQ. This receptor was identified in a female donor in good health, serving as a healthy control. Sequenced: memory CD4+ T cells from blood. This chain links TRBV5-1 with TRBJ1-2; 7 positions match TRBD1. CDR3 protein: CASSPETGAGYGYTF. The CDR3 nucleotides read TGCGCCAGCAGCCCGGAAACAGGGGCAGGCTATGGCTACACCTTC.